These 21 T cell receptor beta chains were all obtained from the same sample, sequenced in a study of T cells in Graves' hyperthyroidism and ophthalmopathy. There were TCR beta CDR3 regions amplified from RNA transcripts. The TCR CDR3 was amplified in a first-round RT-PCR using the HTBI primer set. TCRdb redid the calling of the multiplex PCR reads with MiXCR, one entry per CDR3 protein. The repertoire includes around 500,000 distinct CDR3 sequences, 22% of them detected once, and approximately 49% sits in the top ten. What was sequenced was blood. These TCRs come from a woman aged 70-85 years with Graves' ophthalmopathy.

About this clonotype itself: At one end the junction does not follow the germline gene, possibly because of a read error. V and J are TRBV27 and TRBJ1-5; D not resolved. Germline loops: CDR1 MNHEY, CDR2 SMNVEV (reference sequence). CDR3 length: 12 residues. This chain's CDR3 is CASSHPLQSQHF. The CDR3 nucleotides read TGTGCCAGCAGTCACCCCCTTCAGTCCCAGCATTTT.

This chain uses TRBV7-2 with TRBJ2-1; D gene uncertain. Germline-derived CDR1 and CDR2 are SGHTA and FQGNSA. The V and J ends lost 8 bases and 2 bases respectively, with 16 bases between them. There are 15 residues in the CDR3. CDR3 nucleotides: TGTGCCAGCGGCATGGAAGGGATAACCTACAATGAGCAGTTCTTC. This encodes CASGMEGITYNEQFF.

The CDR3 reads CASSFTITGELFF. Written as DNA, the CDR3 is TGTGCCAGCAGCTTTACGATCACCGGGGAGCTGTTTTTT. This chain connects TRBV13 to TRBJ2-2; D unclear. Trimming stripped 3 bases from V and 4 bases from J, with 6 bases between. Germline V gives CDR1 PRHDT, CDR2 FYEKMQ (reference sequence). The CDR3 covers 13 residues.

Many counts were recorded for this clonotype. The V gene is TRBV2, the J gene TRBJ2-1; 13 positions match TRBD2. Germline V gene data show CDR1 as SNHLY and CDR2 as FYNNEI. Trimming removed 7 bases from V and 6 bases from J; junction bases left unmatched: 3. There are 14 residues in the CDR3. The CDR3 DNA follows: TGTGCCAGCACGGGGACTAGCGGGACCAATGAGCAGTTCTTC. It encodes CASTGTSGTNEQFF. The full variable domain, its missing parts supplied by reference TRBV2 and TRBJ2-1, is EPEVTQTPSHQVTQMGQEVILRCVPISNHLYFYWYRQILGQKVEFLVSFYNNEISEKSEIFDDQFSVERPDGSNFTLKIRSTKLEDSAMYFCASTGTSGTNEQFFGPGTRLTVL.

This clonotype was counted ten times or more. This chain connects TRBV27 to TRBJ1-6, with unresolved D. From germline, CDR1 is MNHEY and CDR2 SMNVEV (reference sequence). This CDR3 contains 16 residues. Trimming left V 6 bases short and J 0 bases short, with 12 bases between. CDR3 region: CASSPTGSSYNSPLHF. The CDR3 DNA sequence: TGTGCCAGCAGCCCCACTGGGAGCTCCTATAATTCACCCCTCCACTTT.

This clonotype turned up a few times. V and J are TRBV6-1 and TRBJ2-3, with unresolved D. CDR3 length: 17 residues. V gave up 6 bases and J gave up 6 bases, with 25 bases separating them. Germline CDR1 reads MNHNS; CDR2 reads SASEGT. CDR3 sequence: CASRSEASVLRSDTQYF. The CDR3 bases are TGTGCCAGCAGGTCTGAAGCCTCGGTCCTAAGATCCGATACGCAGTATTTT.

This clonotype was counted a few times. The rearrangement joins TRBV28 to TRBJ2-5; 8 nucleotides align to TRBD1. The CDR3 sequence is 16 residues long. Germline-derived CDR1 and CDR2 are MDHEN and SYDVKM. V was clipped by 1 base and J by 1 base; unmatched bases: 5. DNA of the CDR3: TGTGCCAGCAGTTTATATGGACAGGGCGCCCAAGAGACCCAGTACTTC. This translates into CASSLYGQGAQETQYF.

CDR3 nucleotides: TGTGCCAGCAGTCAAACAGGGGGAAACCCCTACGAGCAGTACTTC. Translated: CASSQTGGNPYEQYF. The rearrangement links TRBV6-2 or TRBV6-3 to TRBJ2-7; TRBD1 matches 8 bases. CDR3 length: 15 amino acids. J gave up 2 bases and V 5 bases, and 8 bases lay outside the gene matches. Per the germline V gene, CDR1 is MNHEY and CDR2 is SVGEGT.

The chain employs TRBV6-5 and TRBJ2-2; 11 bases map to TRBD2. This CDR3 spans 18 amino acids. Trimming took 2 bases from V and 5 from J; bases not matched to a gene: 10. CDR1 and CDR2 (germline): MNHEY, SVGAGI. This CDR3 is CASSYLAGGQGGTGELFF. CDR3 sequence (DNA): TGTGCCAGCAGTTACCTAGCGGGAGGTCAGGGTGGGACCGGGGAGCTGTTTTTT.

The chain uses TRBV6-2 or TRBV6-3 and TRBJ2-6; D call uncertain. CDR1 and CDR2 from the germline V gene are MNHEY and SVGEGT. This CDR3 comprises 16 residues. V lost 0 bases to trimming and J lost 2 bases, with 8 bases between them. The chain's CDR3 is CASSYSSLPGANVLTF. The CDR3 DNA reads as TGTGCCAGCAGTTACTCGAGCCTGCCTGGGGCCAACGTCCTGACTTTC.

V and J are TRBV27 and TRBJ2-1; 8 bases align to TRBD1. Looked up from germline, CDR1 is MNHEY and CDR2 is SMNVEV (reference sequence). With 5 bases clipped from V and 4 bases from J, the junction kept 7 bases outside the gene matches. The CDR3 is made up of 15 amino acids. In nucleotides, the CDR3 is TGTGCCAGCAGTCCCCGGACAGGGTATTACAATGAGCAGTTCTTC. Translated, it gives CASSPRTGYYNEQFF.

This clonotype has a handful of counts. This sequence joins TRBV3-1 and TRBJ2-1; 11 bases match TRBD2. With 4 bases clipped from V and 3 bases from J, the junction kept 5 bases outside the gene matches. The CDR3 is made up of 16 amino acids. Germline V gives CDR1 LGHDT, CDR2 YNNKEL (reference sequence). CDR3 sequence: CASSRTTSGVYNEQFF. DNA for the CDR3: TGTGCCAGCAGCCGAACGACTAGCGGGGTCTACAATGAGCAGTTCTTC.

The CDR3: CASSLRVHTSSYNEQFF. For the CDR3, the DNA is TGTGCCAGCAGCTTAAGAGTACATACAAGCTCCTACAATGAGCAGTTCTTC. The chain recombines TRBV11-2 with TRBJ2-1, with D unresolved. The V end was cut by 2 bases, the J end by 0 bases, with 14 bases between. The CDR3 length is 17 residues. The germline CDR1 and CDR2 sequences are SGHAT and FQNNGV.

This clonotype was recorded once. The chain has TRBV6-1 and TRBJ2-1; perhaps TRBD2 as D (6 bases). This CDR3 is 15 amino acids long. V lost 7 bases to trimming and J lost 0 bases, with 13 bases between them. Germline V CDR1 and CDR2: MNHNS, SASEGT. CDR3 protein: CASTRTGDSYNEQFF. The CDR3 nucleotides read TGTGCCAGCACTCGTACGGGAGACTCCTACAATGAGCAGTTCTTC.

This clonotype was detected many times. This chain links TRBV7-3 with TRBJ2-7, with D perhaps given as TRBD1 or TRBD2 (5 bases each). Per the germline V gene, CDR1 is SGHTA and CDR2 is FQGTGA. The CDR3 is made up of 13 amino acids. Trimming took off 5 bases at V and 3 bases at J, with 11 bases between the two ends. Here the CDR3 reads CASSPRDGYEQYF. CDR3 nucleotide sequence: TGTGCCAGCAGCCCTAGGGACGGCTACGAGCAGTACTTC.

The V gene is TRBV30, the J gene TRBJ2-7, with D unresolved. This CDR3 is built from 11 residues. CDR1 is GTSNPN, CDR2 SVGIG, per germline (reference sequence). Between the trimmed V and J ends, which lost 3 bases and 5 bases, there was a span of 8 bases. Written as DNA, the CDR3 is TGTGCCTGGAGGGTGCTGAACGAGCAGTACTTC. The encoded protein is CAWRVLNEQYF.

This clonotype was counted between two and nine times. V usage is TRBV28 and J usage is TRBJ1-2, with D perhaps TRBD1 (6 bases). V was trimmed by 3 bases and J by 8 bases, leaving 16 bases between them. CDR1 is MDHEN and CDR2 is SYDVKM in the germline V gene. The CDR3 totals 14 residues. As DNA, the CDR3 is TGTGCCAGCAGTTTCAGGCAGGGGAGTAACGGCTACACCTTC. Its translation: CASSFRQGSNGYTF.

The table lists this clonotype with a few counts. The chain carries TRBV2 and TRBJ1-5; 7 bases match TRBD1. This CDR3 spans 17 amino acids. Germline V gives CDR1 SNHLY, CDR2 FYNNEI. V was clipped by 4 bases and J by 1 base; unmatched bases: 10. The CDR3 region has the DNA TGTGCCAGCAGTGTCAACGCAGGGGGGGGGAGCAATCAGCCCCAGCATTTT. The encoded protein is CASSVNAGGGSNQPQHF.

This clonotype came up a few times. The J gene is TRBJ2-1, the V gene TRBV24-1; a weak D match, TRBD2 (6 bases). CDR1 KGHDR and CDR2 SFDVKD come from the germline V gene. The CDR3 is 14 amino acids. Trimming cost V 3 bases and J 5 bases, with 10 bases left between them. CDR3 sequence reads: CATSDPGDHNEQFF. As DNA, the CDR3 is TGTGCCACCAGTGATCCGGGAGACCACAATGAGCAGTTCTTC.

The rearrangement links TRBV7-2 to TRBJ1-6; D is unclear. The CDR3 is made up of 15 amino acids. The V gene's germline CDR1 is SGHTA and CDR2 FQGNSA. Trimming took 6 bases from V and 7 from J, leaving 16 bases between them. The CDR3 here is CASSFGRFANSPLHF. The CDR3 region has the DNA TGTGCCAGCAGTTTTGGAAGGTTTGCGAATTCACCCCTCCACTTT.

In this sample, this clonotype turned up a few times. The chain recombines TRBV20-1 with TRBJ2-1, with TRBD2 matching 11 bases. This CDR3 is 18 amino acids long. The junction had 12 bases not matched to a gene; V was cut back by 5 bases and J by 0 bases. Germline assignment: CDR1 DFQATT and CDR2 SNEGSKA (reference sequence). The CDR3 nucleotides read TGCAGTGCTCCCGGGACTAGCGGATCCTCGAGCTCCTACAATGAGCAGTTCTTC. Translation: CSAPGTSGSSSSYNEQFF.